The 8 T cell receptor beta chains reported below all come from one sample, sequenced in a study of cytomegalovirus exposure and HLA in healthy donors (dated by TCRdb to between 2016 and 2019). Libraries were constructed by the immunoSEQ multiplex PCR assay. For the multiplex PCR, a mixture combining 60 forward primers for TCR Vbeta segments and 13 reverse primers for TCR Jbeta segments was used. TCRdb stores this immuneACCESS table with in-frame sequences only. Part of the clones is absent; in the studies checked, under half of the shortfall reflects unresolved V genes, and no reason is known for the rest. The table for this sample shows roughly 140,000 clones. 2% to 3% of the sample is in the top ten clones. Sequences were obtained from PBMCs. These receptors originate from a man in his forties in good health and CMV-seronegative.

The chain carries TRBV2 and TRBJ1-2; TRBD1 aligns across 8 bases. J was trimmed by 1 base and V by 7 bases; bases with no gene match: 8. Germline values: CDR1 SNHLY, CDR2 FYNNEI. The CDR3 contains 15 residues. CDR3 region: CASIPGQGFNYGYTF. Here the CDR3 DNA reads TGTGCCAGCATTCCTGGACAGGGATTTAACTATGGCTACACCTTC.

The rearrangement links TRBV19 to TRBJ2-1; TRBD2 might be the D (6 bases). Germline CDR1 and CDR2: LNHDA and SQIVND (reference sequence). Trimming shortened V by 7 bases and J by 4 bases, and 17 bases separated the two germline ends. The CDR3 length is 15 residues. In DNA, the CDR3 is TGTGCCAGTACCCTAGGGCGGGGCTCGTACAATGAGCAGTTCTTC. Its translation: CASTLGRGSYNEQFF. Full variable domain (rest looked up from reference TRBV19 and TRBJ2-1): DGGITQSPKYLFRKEGQNVTLSCEQNLNHDAMYWYRQDPGQGLRLIYYSQIVNDFQKGDIAEGYSVSREKKESFPLTVTSAQKNPTAFYLCASTLGRGSYNEQFFGPGTRLTVL.

The chain recombines TRBV5-1 with TRBJ1-1, with D maybe TRBD1 (5 bases). The CDR3 runs to 14 residues. The V end was cut by 0 bases, the J end by 4 bases, with 10 bases between. Germline V gives CDR1 SGHRS, CDR2 YFSETQ. CDR3 DNA sequence: TGCGCCAGCAGCTTGGCCCGGGGGAGCACTGAAGCTTTCTTT. Translated: CASSLARGSTEAFF. Full variable domain (outside the CDR3, taken from reference TRBV5-1 and TRBJ1-1): KAGVTQTPRYLIKTRGQQVTLSCSPISGHRSVSWYQQTPGQGLQFLFEYFSETQRNKGNFPGRFSGRQFSNSRSEMNVSTLELGDSALYLCASSLARGSTEAFFGQGTRLTVV.

The chain links TRBV27 to TRBJ2-7; D is possibly TRBD1 (6 bases). Germline V CDR1 and CDR2: MNHEY, SMNVEV (reference sequence). Trimming stripped 1 base from V and 0 bases from J, with 10 bases between. There are 15 residues in the CDR3. This chain's CDR3 is CASSLFTGISYEQYF. The CDR3 DNA reads TGTGCCAGCAGTTTATTTACAGGGATCTCCTACGAGCAGTACTTC.

The chain recombines TRBV9 with TRBJ1-3; TRBD1 is a possible D gene (6 bases). Germline-derived CDR1 and CDR2 are SGDLS and YYNGEE. This CDR3 is built from 17 residues. V dropped 0 bases and J dropped 3 bases, with 16 bases sitting between them. CDR3 sequence (DNA): TGTGCCAGCAGCGTAGGGATCCTACAGGGTGATGGAAACACCATATATTTT. It is translated as CASSVGILQGDGNTIYF.

The chain joins TRBV6-1 to TRBJ1-5; a weak D match, TRBD1 (5 bases). The V gene lost 6 bases and the J gene lost 7 bases, with 16 bases spanning the gap. Germline V gene lookup returns CDR1 MNHNS and CDR2 SASEGT. This CDR3 contains 14 residues. CDR3 in DNA: TGTGCCAGCAGAACGGTATGGGGGGACCAGCCCCAGCATTTT. Protein: CASRTVWGDQPQHF.

V usage is TRBV10-3 and J usage is TRBJ2-2, with 7 bases that match TRBD1. From germline, CDR1 is ENHRY and CDR2 SYGVKD. V was clipped by 1 base and J by 2 bases; unmatched bases: 4. The CDR3 contains 16 residues. In DNA, the CDR3 is TGTGCCATCAGTGAGTTCGGGACAGTCAACACCGGGGAGCTGTTTTTT. Its translation: CAISEFGTVNTGELFF.

V is TRBV5-4 and J is TRBJ2-7; the D gene is possibly TRBD2 (6 bases). The CDR3 runs 13 residues. V was cut by 4 bases and J by 0 bases, with 8 bases left in between. Germline assignment: CDR1 SGHNT and CDR2 YYREEE (reference sequence). CDR3 in DNA: TGTGCCAGCAGCGGCGGGGCCTCCTACGAGCAGTACTTC. It yields the protein CASSGGASYEQYF. The variable domain in full, completed from reference TRBV5-4 and TRBJ2-7, reads ETGVTQSPTHLIKTRGQQVTLRCSSQSGHNTVSWYQQALGQGPQFIFQYYREEENGRGNFPPRFSGLQFPNYSSELNVNALELDDSALYLCASSGGASYEQYFGPGTRLTVT.